This is a list of T cell receptor beta chains from one sample in a study of cytomegalovirus exposure and HLA in healthy donors. Produced via immunoSEQ multiplex PCR; TCRdb's table is partial and in-frame only. The sample contains approximately 74,000 clones, roughly 75% of which appear only once. The sequencing input was PBMCs. The receptors here all came from a woman aged 40 to 50 in good health and CMV-seronegative. The CDR3 runs from the conserved cysteine through the conserved F or W. Each record gives: V gene, D gene, J gene, clone size, CDR3 protein, CDR3 DNA. D genes are given only for firm matches. A clone size is listed for some rows: how often the clone was seen (once, few, many), or a class if it is expanded.

V: TRBV5-1
D: TRBD2
J: TRBJ2-3
size: .
CDR3: CASSLRRGVAGESTDTQYF
DNA: TGCGCCAGCAGCTTGCGACGAGGAGTAGCGGGGGAGTCCACAGATACGCAGTATTTT

V: TRBV5-4
D: .
J: TRBJ2-2
size: .
CDR3: CASSPGTRVGPGELFF
DNA: TGTGCCAGCAGCCCTGGAACGCGGGTTGGGCCCGGGGAGCTGTTTTTT

V: TRBV29-1
D: .
J: TRBJ2-5
size: few
CDR3: CSVTTPGTQYF
DNA: TGCAGCGTTACCACGCCAGGGACCCAGTACTTC

V: TRBV4-1
D: TRBD2
J: TRBJ2-1
size: .
CDR3: CASSPIQRGARRNDEQFF
DNA: TGCGCCAGCAGCCCTATCCAGCGGGGGGCCCGGAGGAACGATGAGCAGTTCTTC

V: TRBV21-1
D: .
J: TRBJ1-2
size: .
CDR3: CASTKDRGIGGYTF
DNA: TGTGCCAGCACCAAGGACAGGGGAATAGGGGGCTACACCTTC

V: TRBV5-1
D: TRBD1
J: TRBJ1-3
size: few
CDR3: CASSIGQGGNTIYF
DNA: TGCGCCAGCAGCATAGGACAGGGAGGAAACACCATATATTTT

V: TRBV11-2
D: .
J: TRBJ2-3
size: .
CDR3: CASSLLADDTDTQYF
DNA: TGTGCCAGCAGCTTATTAGCGGATGACACAGATACGCAGTATTTT

V: TRBV30
D: TRBD1
J: TRBJ2-7
size: few
CDR3: CAWSIGQGRVYEQYF
DNA: TGTGCCTGGAGTATAGGACAGGGTAGGGTTTACGAGCAGTACTTC

V: TRBV6-5
D: .
J: TRBJ1-4
size: .
CDR3: CASSPGGGSNEKLFF
DNA: TGTGCCAGCAGTCCCGGAGGAGGATCTAATGAAAAACTGTTTTTT

V: TRBV10-1
D: .
J: TRBJ2-3
size: .
CDR3: CASSEGTPHTDTQYF
DNA: TGCGCCAGCAGTGAGGGGACTCCTCACACAGATACGCAGTATTTT

V: TRBV28
D: .
J: TRBJ2-1
size: few
CDR3: CASSLMDSFNEQFF
DNA: TGTGCCAGCAGTTTAATGGACTCTTTCAATGAGCAGTTCTTC

V: TRBV5-5
D: TRBD1
J: TRBJ1-6
size: .
CDR3: CASSLEQGIRSPLHF
DNA: TGTGCCAGCAGCTTGGAACAGGGGATTAGGTCACCCCTCCACTTT

V: TRBV5-6
D: .
J: TRBJ2-5
size: few
CDR3: CASSYSVETQYF
DNA: TGTGCCAGCAGCTACTCGGTAGAGACCCAGTACTTC

V: TRBV7-3
D: TRBD2
J: TRBJ2-7
size: .
CDR3: CASASGRFGDEQYF
DNA: TGTGCCAGCGCTAGCGGGAGATTCGGGGACGAGCAGTACTTC

V: TRBV5-6
D: TRBD2
J: TRBJ2-7
size: .
CDR3: CASSLPGGSYEQYF
DNA: TGTGCCAGCAGCTTGCCGGGGGGGTCCTACGAGCAGTACTTC

V: TRBV28
D: .
J: TRBJ1-3
size: .
CDR3: CASSGGGSFGNTIYF
DNA: TGTGCCAGCAGTGGGGGGGGGTCCTTTGGAAACACCATATATTTT

V: TRBV29-1
D: .
J: TRBJ1-3
size: .
CDR3: CSLQDSGNTIYF
DNA: TGCAGCCTCCAGGACTCTGGAAACACCATATATTTT

V: TRBV28
D: .
J: TRBJ2-4
size: .
CDR3: CASSPGWSIQYF
DNA: TGTGCCAGCAGCCCAGGGTGGAGCATTCAGTACTTC

V: TRBV11-2
D: TRBD2
J: TRBJ2-7
size: .
CDR3: CASSLRAGGYEQYF
DNA: TGTGCCAGCAGCTTGAGAGCGGGGGGCTACGAGCAGTACTTC

V: TRBV5-1
D: TRBD1
J: TRBJ2-1
size: .
CDR3: CASGTGGGNEQFF
DNA: TGCGCCAGCGGGACAGGGGGAGGCAATGAGCAGTTCTTC

V: TRBV27
D: TRBD1
J: TRBJ1-4
size: .
CDR3: CASSLHGQGNANEKLFF
DNA: TGTGCCAGCAGTCTCCATGGACAGGGGAACGCTAATGAAAAACTGTTTTTT

V: TRBV19
D: .
J: TRBJ2-2
size: .
CDR3: CASSILGGRTGELFF
DNA: TGTGCCAGTAGTATCTTGGGAGGAAGGACCGGGGAGCTGTTTTTT

V: TRBV14
D: .
J: TRBJ2-6
size: once
CDR3: CASSQGVVGQLLRDGANVLTF
DNA: TGTGCCAGCAGCCAAGGAGTCGTCGGACAGCTTTTACGAGATGGGGCCAACGTCCTGACTTTC

V: TRBV29-1
D: TRBD1
J: TRBJ1-2
size: few
CDR3: CSVGNPGQTNYGYTF
DNA: TGCAGCGTTGGAAACCCGGGACAGACTAACTATGGCTACACCTTC

V: TRBV18
D: TRBD2
J: TRBJ2-7
size: .
CDR3: CASSPRVTSGTYEQYF
DNA: TGTGCCAGCTCACCCCGGGTAACTAGCGGTACCTACGAGCAGTACTTC

V: TRBV18
D: TRBD2
J: TRBJ2-1
size: few
CDR3: CASSTGTSIYNEQFF
DNA: TGTGCCAGCTCAACCGGGACTAGCATCTACAATGAGCAGTTCTTC

V: TRBV5-4
D: .
J: TRBJ2-2
size: .
CDR3: CASSPVTGELFF
DNA: TGTGCCAGCAGCCCCGTCACCGGGGAGCTGTTTTTT

V: TRBV30
D: TRBD1
J: TRBJ1-1
size: .
CDR3: CAWGGQGKTEAFF
DNA: TGTGCCTGGGGAGGACAGGGAAAAACTGAAGCTTTCTTT

V: TRBV5-1
D: .
J: TRBJ1-1
size: .
CDR3: CASSFTDDTEAFF
DNA: TGCGCCAGCAGCTTTACAGATGACACTGAAGCTTTCTTT

V: TRBV2
D: .
J: TRBJ1-2
size: .
CDR3: CASRGSGYTF
DNA: TGTGCCAGCAGGGGTAGCGGCTACACCTTC

V: TRBV9
D: TRBD1
J: TRBJ1-2
size: .
CDR3: CASSVLTGGGYGYTF
DNA: TGTGCCAGCAGCGTCTTGACAGGGGGCGGATATGGCTACACCTTC

V: TRBV19
D: .
J: TRBJ1-1
size: .
CDR3: CASSNTRNTEAFF
DNA: TGTGCCAGTAGTAACACAAGGAACACTGAAGCTTTCTTT

V: TRBV29-1
D: TRBD1
J: TRBJ1-3
size: .
CDR3: CSVQGQATGNTIYF
DNA: TGCAGCGTCCAAGGACAGGCGACTGGAAACACCATATATTTT

V: TRBV7-9
D: .
J: TRBJ2-7
size: .
CDR3: CASSLVPLEQYF
DNA: TGTGCCAGCAGCTTGGTGCCACTCGAGCAGTACTTC

V: TRBV7-2
D: TRBD2
J: TRBJ2-1
size: few
CDR3: CASSFDRLAGVVEQFF
DNA: TGTGCCAGCAGCTTCGACCGACTAGCGGGAGTTGTTGAGCAGTTCTTC

V: TRBV30
D: .
J: TRBJ1-6
size: once
CDR3: CAWSVRPIASPLHF
DNA: TGTGCCTGGAGTGTACGACCGATAGCTTCACCCCTCCACTTT

V: TRBV6-5
D: .
J: TRBJ1-2
size: .
CDR3: CASKVRGYGYTF
DNA: TGTGCCAGCAAGGTCAGAGGGTATGGCTACACCTTC

V: TRBV30
D: TRBD2
J: TRBJ2-5
size: few
CDR3: CAWRGGWETQYF
DNA: TGTGCCTGGAGGGGGGGGTGGGAGACCCAGTACTTC

V: TRBV2
D: .
J: TRBJ1-4
size: few
CDR3: CASRRAQGEKLFF
DNA: TGTGCCAGCAGGAGGGCCCAGGGGGAAAAACTGTTTTTT

V: TRBV4-3
D: .
J: TRBJ2-2
size: once
CDR3: CASSQEFLSGSSGELFF
DNA: TGCGCCAGCAGCCAAGAGTTCCTCTCCGGGAGTTCTGGGGAGCTGTTTTTT